Described below is a single TCR beta chain sequence and its context. These data are taken from a study of shared clonotypes between healthy human individuals. The wider study: Each donor's CD8 memory used one plate, CD8 naive two, each CD4 subset three.

Sequencing was performed with immunoSEQ multiplex PCR; in TCRdb, only in-frame clones are kept and a portion is missing. The sample holds about 2.4 million clones, more than 85% seen once. The donors, all of them Caucasian adults, lived in Nashville, Tennessee. The TCR originated in a man aged 18 to 30 in good health. Some clones in this sample may be carry-over from other donors' samples. The specimen was naive CD4+ T cells from PBMCs. The subset here: CD45RA+ positively selected.

The CDR3 here is CASSTRAGEGNTGELFF. The CDR3 bases are TGTGCCAGCAGCACCCGAGCGGGAGAGGGTAACACCGGGGAGCTGTTTTTT. The chain carries TRBV7-8 and TRBJ2-2; TRBD2 matches at 8 bases. This CDR3 is 17 amino acids long. J was trimmed by 2 bases and V by 5 bases; bases with no gene match: 10. Germline V gives CDR1 SGHVS, CDR2 FQNEAQ.